This TCR beta chain derives from a study of T cells in Graves' hyperthyroidism and ophthalmopathy (dated by TCRdb to between 2018 and 2020). Study-wide context: Peripheral blood was sampled at the time of initial diagnosis, prior to any treatment. TCR V-J signatures able to tell the groups apart were searched for in a discovery cohort of more than 90 patients, of whom around 42 had Graves' ophthalmopathy and about 55 had stable Graves' hyperthyroidism. An independent validation cohort of 18 to 20 hyperthyroidism patients and approximately 15 patients who later progressed to ophthalmopathy tested prospective prediction of ophthalmopathy. The approximately 90 discovery patients were randomly split 7:3 into training and test sets. In six Graves' hyperthyroidism patients, the study also compared T-cell repertoires from thyroid tissue with T-cell repertoires from blood. Following sampling, methimazole starting at 30 mg daily was given to hyperthyroidism patients, and high-dose intravenous methylprednisolone was given to ophthalmopathy patients. According to the paper, TCR Vbeta CDR3 sequencing was carried out on over 130 peripheral blood samples, which came from under 50 ophthalmopathy, 70 to 80 hyperthyroidism and approximately 17 progressor patients. Here is what the overall study found, with its caveats: In validation, progression to ophthalmopathy was predicted by the model with 70.59% sensitivity and roughly 76% specificity, a median of 6.5 months before onset. Blood samples also contained most of the expanded thyroid clonotypes (frequency above 0.001), which suggests that blood repertoires may reflect thyroid immune responses. A 13 V-J signature model separated ophthalmopathy from stable hyperthyroidism, with roughly 88% sensitivity and around 84% specificity in cross-validation and 80%/75% in testing. No statistical method was used to fix the sample size in advance, and group allocation was not hidden from the investigators.

This clonotype was found a few times. This clone's antigen is unknown. Base qualities are not recorded, but no much larger clone differs from it by a single base. A patient counted as having stable Graves' hyperthyroidism if no progression to ophthalmopathy occurred over 18 months of follow-up. Hyperthyroidism patients were newly diagnosed, had a disease duration of under 2 months, and were aged 18 to 65 years. The study excluded patients with uncontrolled infections, other autoimmune diseases, pregnancy or lactation. Diagnoses relied on clinical symptoms, serum thyroxine and TRAb, thyroid ultrasound and orbital computed tomography. PBMCs were separated from over 9 ml of fresh peripheral blood using Ficoll-Paque density gradient centrifugation. Trizol reagent was used to extract total RNA, and RNA quality was then checked on an Agilent 2100 Bioanalyzer. The TCR beta CDR3 regions were amplified from RNA transcripts. For the first round of RT-PCR on the TCR CDR3, the HTBI primer set was used together with the Qiagen OneStep RT-PCR kit. The libraries were constructed in a second round of multiplex PCR and then size-selected and purified. Libraries were sequenced paired-end with 100 bp reads on an Illumina HiSeq2000. Per the authors' processing: SOAPnuke was used to process the raw data, throwing out any read that contained adapters or uncalled bases, had a mean Phred below 15, or lacked an exact constant-primer or identifier match. COPE v1.2.5 was used to merge high-quality paired reads, and clonotypes were defined as unique nucleotide sequences. Clonotypes were aligned to IMGT TRBV, TRBD and TRBJ reference segments using MiTCR v1.1. The analysis included only V-J combinations with a frequency above 0.0001, which together covered 98% to 99.2% of the repertoires. A TCS score was defined as the ratio between F50 (clonal expansion) and ExV (chaos), using BLOSUM62-based TCRdist between CDR3 peptides within each V-J. Welch's t-statistics and random forest reduced roughly 500 V-J features to roughly 13, which were used in a naive Bayes classifier (R e1071). TCRdb reanalyzed the raw reads on its own, using fastp at Q25 for trimming and MiXCR for clone calling, and kept in-frame beta chains. Rows are combined by CDR3 protein, so each entry shows the most common genes and DNA. TCRdb assigned the V and J calls; the authors' analysis was not used. The sample table shows more than 500,000 distinct CDR3 sequences, and about 14% are seen once. The ten largest make up approximately 13% of the sample.

Cut back by 10 bases and 2 bases, the V and J ends lie 8 bases apart. The cysteine opens and the phenylalanine closes a CDR3 of 11 amino acids. The only DNA kept is the CDR3, 33 bases in frame from the first base. CDR1 and CDR2 were assigned from the germline V gene as MNHNS and SASEGT. The specimen sequenced was blood. The chain employs TRBV6-1 and TRBJ1-1, with the D gene not confidently named. The receptor was isolated from a woman aged 40 to 55 with Graves' hyperthyroidism. CDR3 loop: CATELNTEAFF. The bases read TGTGCCACCGAACTAAACACTGAAGCTTTCTTT.